Described below is a single T cell receptor beta chain sequence and its context. Its binding antigen is unknown. No base qualities exist here, and no much larger clone lies one base off it. The time point label corresponds to: sample taken at primary tumor resection. Samples were obtained from about 69 patients with early-stage, untreated non-small cell lung cancer from the lung TRACERx cohort. Whole RNA extracted from tumor and nontumor lung tissue, or from cryopreserved PBMC samples, was used for TCR sequencing without cell sorting. Only patients for whom sufficient RNA was available from at least two tumor regions were selected for TCR sequencing. A lung pathologist reviewed the tumor and adjacent nontumor lung specimens before the specimens were selected. The sample originates from a study of spatial heterogeneity in lung cancer (dated by TCRdb to between 2018 and 2021). Some background on the complete study: Beta-chain transcripts were consistently detected in greater numbers than alpha-chain transcripts, which likely reflects a higher abundance of beta-chain transcripts. In tumor regions, TCR transcript counts showed a strong correlation with a T cell transcriptional module score from matched bulk RNA-seq. In the raw uncorrected reads, each unique combination of TCR and UMI appeared more than ten times on average. TCR alpha and beta repertoires were quantitatively compared across multiple tumor regions, matched nontumor lung and blood in non-small cell lung cancer. The study linked features of the TCR repertoire to counts of nonsynonymous mutations, which were determined by whole-exome sequencing of tumor tissue. At surgery, both alpha and beta chains were TCR-sequenced in 200 to 250 tumor regions, over 61 matched nontumor lung samples and some 60 PBMC samples. What the study reported, not specific to this receptor: Estimated TCR-seq coverage of tumor T cells was only around 6.7% for alpha chains and roughly 13% for beta chains. The tumor nonsynonymous mutation count correlated with the number of expanded intratumoral alpha and beta TCRs. Additional single-cell paired TCR alpha and beta sequencing was considered necessary to confirm, at a functional level, the hypothesis that regional TCRs recognize regional mutations. Counts of ubiquitous and regional expanded TCRs correlated with counts of ubiquitous and regional nonsynonymous mutations, respectively.

Sequences SQVTM (CDR1) and ANQGSEA (CDR2) are obtained from the germline V gene. Between the V and J ends, shortened by 6 bases and 3 bases respectively, the junction contains 8 bases. Its CDR3 holds 11 amino acids, cysteine through phenylalanine. Just the 33-base CDR3 DNA is kept, in frame starting at base 1. Libraries came from 5' RACE. Instrument on record: NextSeq 500. To allow correction of PCR and sequencing errors, the TCR library protocol tagged every TCR cDNA molecule with a unique molecular identifier. The paper's processing steps were these. TCR identification, UMI-based error correction and CDR3 extraction were performed with Decombinator tools. Expanded TCRs were defined as those above a frequency of 2 per 1,000, corresponding to the top 1% of the tumor frequency distribution. Expanded tumor TCRs were classed as regional if statistically deemed absent (corrected P<0.05) from at least one tumor region, otherwise ubiquitous. Rényi diversity was computed with the R vegan package after subsampling each repertoire 100 times to 5,000 TCRs. CDR3 similarity networks were built from amino acid triplet string-kernel similarity, connecting CDR3s with pairwise similarity above 0.82. Using fastp at Q25 and MiXCR, TCRdb reprocessed the public reads and kept productive beta chains. Identical CDR3 protein sequences are pooled into one entry, listed with their most common genes and DNA. The V and J calls were not made by the authors but by TCRdb's processing. The sample table shows about 8,100 distinct CDR3 sequences, and approximately 12% are seen once. The top ten clonotypes cover approximately 11% of the sample.

Specimen: lung tumor tissue, collected at surgery. This TCR was recovered from a male donor with early-stage non-small cell lung cancer. The chain uses TRBV29-1 and TRBJ1-1, with the D gene call left open. The CDR3 region: CSVSRYTEAFF. The DNA sequence is as follows: TGCAGCGTCAGCAGGTACACTGAAGCTTTCTTT.